The 3 T cell receptor beta chains reported below all come from one sample, sequenced in a study of spatial heterogeneity in lung cancer. Time point given: sample taken at primary tumor resection. TCRdb redid the calling of the 5' RACE reads with MiXCR, one entry per CDR3 protein. The sample has around 9,700 distinct CDR3 sequences, about 6.5% seen once. Here the sequenced sample was PBMCs, taken at surgery. These receptors all come from a male donor with early-stage non-small cell lung cancer.

This clonotype was counted ten times or more. The gene calls are TRBV5-1 and TRBJ1-1; 9 bases are shared with TRBD1. The CDR3 spans 15 residues. Germline trimming cut 3 bases from V and 5 bases from J; bases unmatched to any gene: 8. The germline gives CDR1 SGHRS, CDR2 YFSETQ. CDR3 sequence: CASSWNRGLGTEAFF. The CDR3 bases are TGCGCCAGCAGCTGGAACAGGGGGCTGGGGACTGAAGCTTTCTTT.

V usage is TRBV11-2 and J usage is TRBJ2-5, with a tentative D call TRBD2 (5 bases). This CDR3 region has 14 residues. CDR1 and CDR2 from the germline V gene are SGHAT and FQNNGV. V dropped 4 bases and J dropped 4 bases, with 13 bases sitting between them. CDR3 DNA: TGTGCCAGCAGCTCCTCCCGGGGTCCAGAGACCCAGTACTTC. It specifies CASSSSRGPETQYF.

Ten or more counts support this clonotype. This sequence joins TRBV10-3 and TRBJ2-3; D uncertain. The CDR3 consists of 15 residues. CDR1 and CDR2 from the germline V gene are ENHRY and SYGVKD. Trimming shortened V by 0 bases and J by 6 bases, and 13 bases separated the two germline ends. The CDR3 reads CAISESGSPRDTQYF. CDR3 DNA sequence: TGTGCCATCAGTGAGTCGGGATCTCCCCGGGATACGCAGTATTTT.